What follows are 5 T cell receptor beta chains derived from one specimen sequenced in a study of cytomegalovirus exposure and HLA in healthy donors. It was with 60 Vbeta and 13 Jbeta primers that the PCR ran. Using immunoSEQ multiplex PCR, the repertoire was profiled, and TCRdb retains in-frame clones only, with some absent. The table shows 200,000 to 250,000 clones, with around 89% occurring only once. The sequencing sample was made of PBMCs. Every receptor here comes from a woman aged 18 to 35 in good health and CMV-seronegative.

The chain recombines TRBV9 with TRBJ1-5; D is unclear. Germline V gene lookup returns CDR1 SGDLS and CDR2 YYNGEE. Trimming removed 6 bases from V and 7 bases from J, with 26 bases in between. The CDR3 length is 17 residues. In nucleotides, the CDR3 is TGTGCCAGCATCCCGAACCATGGTAATAGAGCGGGGCAGCCCCAGCATTTT. This gives the protein CASIPNHGNRAGQPQHF.

V is TRBV5-1 and J is TRBJ1-1, with D uncertain. V was pared by 3 bases and J by 6 bases, with 12 bases between. The CDR3 is 13 residues long. CDR1 and CDR2 from the germline V gene are SGHRS and YFSETQ. This CDR3 is CASSWRGLAEAFF. The DNA of the CDR3 is TGCGCCAGCAGCTGGCGGGGTCTCGCTGAAGCTTTCTTT.

The rearrangement joins TRBV29-1 to TRBJ1-1; D unclear. V lost 7 bases and J lost 5, with 14 bases in between. CDR3 length: 12 amino acids. In germline, CDR1 is SQVTM, CDR2 ANQGSEA. The CDR3 here is CSAARYSTEAFF. DNA for the CDR3: TGCAGCGCGGCCAGGTACTCTACTGAAGCTTTCTTT.

This chain links TRBV5-1 with TRBJ2-2, with TRBD2 matching 9 bases. J gave up 5 bases and V 1 base, and 6 bases lay outside the gene matches. Germline V gene sequence: CDR1 SGHRS, CDR2 YFSETQ. The CDR3 totals 16 residues. The CDR3 DNA sequence: TGCGCCAGCAGCTTGAGGTCTAGCGGGGATACCGGGGAGCTGTTTTTT. This gives the protein CASSLRSSGDTGELFF.

V gene TRBV5-6 combines with J gene TRBJ2-7, with 10 bases lining up with TRBD1. V gave up 4 bases and J gave up 1 base; unmatched junction bases: 5. This CDR3 is 15 amino acids long. Looked up from germline, CDR1 is SGHDT and CDR2 is YYEEEE. The CDR3 reads CASSNRDRGSYEQYF. Written as DNA, the CDR3 is TGTGCCAGCAGCAACCGGGACAGGGGTTCCTACGAGCAGTACTTC.